The sequence of this TCR beta chain was determined in a study of a mutant IDH1 vaccine in newly diagnosed glioma. TCRdb's copy holds only in-frame clones and misses some; the assay was immunoSEQ multiplex PCR. The table shows approximately 70,000 clones, with approximately 86% occurring only once. This CDR3 has 14 amino acids. Trimming removed 6 bases from V and 0 bases from J, with 12 bases in between. The germline V gene has CDR1 MNHNS and CDR2 SASEGT. Described time point: baseline, week 1 (first vaccination visit). Treatment specified: pre-vaccination baseline after standard-of-care therapy. V and J are TRBV6-1 and TRBJ2-7; D is possibly TRBD1 (6 bases). This TCR was recovered from a man aged 25-45 years with glioma. The input for sequencing was PBMCs, taken from a glioma patient treated with radiotherapy, temozolomide or both. The CDR3 reads CASSRDNLSYEQYF. CDR3 nucleotides: TGTGCCAGCAGCCGGGACAACCTCTCCTACGAGCAGTACTTC.